A single sample is the source of the 9 T cell receptor beta chains below, sequenced in a study of cytomegalovirus exposure and HLA in healthy donors. PCR used 60 Vbeta primers and 13 Jbeta primers. The assay was immunoSEQ multiplex PCR, and TCRdb's table has in-frame clones only and misses some. The sample has some 180,000 clones, 70% to 85% seen once. The sample comprised PBMCs. Every receptor here comes from a man younger than 30 in good health and CMV-seronegative.

The chain recombines TRBV6-6 with TRBJ2-2; TRBD2 agrees at 8 bases. The V gene end was trimmed by 6 bases and the J gene end by 4 bases; junction bases not matched to a gene: 4. CDR3 length: 14 amino acids. CDR1 and CDR2 (germline): MNHNY, SVGAGI (reference sequence). CDR3 sequence reads: CASRPGTSTGELFF. The CDR3 nucleotides are TGTGCCAGCAGGCCCGGGACTAGCACCGGGGAGCTGTTTTTT.

With regard to this clone: Relative to the germline gene, one junction end is altered; a read error may explain this. The chain uses TRBV7-2 and TRBJ2-3, with D uncertain. The CDR3 spans 11 residues. Germline V gene data show CDR1 as SGHTA and CDR2 as FQGNSA. CDR3: CASSLERYRNF. CDR3 DNA: TGTGCCAGCAGCTTAGAGCGTTATCGGAATTTT.

This clone was observed a handful of times. The V gene is TRBV6-1, the J gene TRBJ1-1, with 7 bases matching TRBD1. The CDR3 spans 15 residues. CDR1 and CDR2 from the germline V gene are MNHNS and SASEGT. Trimming took 1 base from V and 5 from J; bases not matched to a gene: 7. The CDR3 DNA reads TGTGCCAGCAGTGAAGAAGAGGGGGCAGGGACTGAAGCTTTCTTT. Translation: CASSEEEGAGTEAFF.

This clone came up a few times. The V gene is TRBV2, the J gene TRBJ2-7, with D possibly being TRBD2 (5 bases). The CDR3 loop spans 14 amino acids. CDR1 is SNHLY, CDR2 FYNNEI, per germline. Between the trimmed V and J ends, which lost 3 bases and 4 bases, there was a span of 13 bases. As DNA, the CDR3 is TGTGCCAGCAGTGAGAGGGAGCAGATGTACGAGCAGTACTTC. Its protein is CASSEREQMYEQYF.

The V call is TRBV29-1, the J call TRBJ1-2, with 12 bases lining up with TRBD1. The CDR3 spans 15 residues. The V segment lost 4 bases and the J segment 2 bases; nucleotides outside the gene matches: 5. Germline-derived CDR1 and CDR2 are SQVTM and ANQGSEA. CDR3 protein: CSVAGQGALNYGYTF. CDR3 sequence (DNA): TGCAGCGTTGCGGGACAGGGGGCTCTAAACTATGGCTACACCTTC. The full variable domain, in which reference TRBV29-1 and TRBJ1-2 provide the parts outside the CDR3, is SAVISQKPSRDICQRGTSLTIQCQVDSQVTMMFWYRQQPGQSLTLIATANQGSEATYESGFVIDKFPISRPNLTFSTLTVSNMSPEDSSIYLCSVAGQGALNYGYTFGSGTRLTVV.

As DNA, the CDR3 is TGTGCCAGTAGTATTGATCGCCCGGGACAGGGGCCTGGGGCCAACGTCCTGACTTTC. This encodes CASSIDRPGQGPGANVLTF. The genes are TRBV19 and TRBJ2-6, with 10 positions matching TRBD1. The CDR3 runs to 19 residues. Germline lookup yields CDR1 LNHDA and CDR2 SQIVND (reference sequence). The ends lost 3 bases at V and 2 bases at J; junction bases unmatched: 10.

The V and J genes are TRBV7-3 and TRBJ2-1, with D possibly being TRBD2 (5 bases). This CDR3 comprises 14 residues. CDR1 is SGHTA and CDR2 is FQGTGA in the germline V gene. Trimming stripped 6 bases from V and 2 bases from J, with 11 bases between. The CDR3 DNA is TGTGCCAGCAGTCGGGGATCGGCCTACAATGAGCAGTTCTTC. Protein: CASSRGSAYNEQFF.

The CDR3 sequence is CASSREQGAVAGYTF. Here the CDR3 DNA reads TGCGCCAGCAGCCGAGAACAGGGGGCCGTGGCTGGCTACACCTTC. The chain is built from TRBV4-3 and TRBJ1-2; 9 nucleotides match TRBD1. This CDR3 region has 15 residues. CDR1 is LGHNA, CDR2 YSLEER, per germline. V lost 4 bases and J lost 7; bases outside the gene matches: 10.

The rearrangement links TRBV30 to TRBJ2-1; 7 nucleotides align to TRBD2. Germline CDR1 GTSNPN, CDR2 SVGIG (reference sequence). CDR3 length: 14 amino acids. Germline trimming cut 5 bases from V and 0 bases from J; bases unmatched to any gene: 4. The CDR3 protein is CAWGLADSYNEQFF. DNA of the CDR3: TGTGCCTGGGGGCTAGCGGACTCCTACAATGAGCAGTTCTTC.